These 32 T cell receptor beta chains came from one sample sequenced in a study of T cell repertoires in cytomegalovirus infection. No antigens are known for them. TCRdb re-called the reads with MiXCR, one entry per CDR3 protein. The sample consists of roughly 990,000 distinct CDR3 sequences, around 29% of them appearing once. The sequencing here drew on cultured CD8+ T cells from PBMCs, taken from culture after CMV antigen stimulation. These receptors were taken from a human donor in good health (CMV status not recorded). Some clones in this sample may be carry-over from other donors' samples.

The chain is built from TRBV20-1 and TRBJ2-3; tentatively, D is TRBD1 or TRBD2 (5 bases each). This CDR3 region has 14 residues. In germline, CDR1 is DFQATT, CDR2 SNEGSKA (reference sequence). Trimming removed 5 bases at V and 2 bases at J, with 14 bases between. The CDR3 DNA sequence: TGCAGTGCTGAGGGGTTCCCCCTCACAGATACGCAGTATTTT. Protein sequence: CSAEGFPLTDTQYF.

This chain uses TRBV7-9 with TRBJ2-7; D not certain. This CDR3 has 14 amino acids. V lost 5 bases to trimming and J lost 5 bases, with 16 bases between them. Germline assignment: CDR1 SEHNR and CDR2 FQNEAQ (reference sequence). The chain's CDR3 is CASSRPRSSDEQYF. The CDR3, as DNA: TGTGCCAGCAGCCGCCCTAGGAGTTCGGACGAGCAGTACTTC.

This clonotype was seen a few times. The J gene is TRBJ2-2, the V gene TRBV6-2 or TRBV6-3, with D possibly TRBD1 on 5 matching bases. The CDR3 loop spans 13 amino acids. V lost 5 bases, J lost 7 bases, and 11 bases lay in between. CDR1 and CDR2 (germline): MNHEY, SVGEGT. CDR3 amino acids: CASSIRDDGELFF. In nucleotides, the CDR3 is TGTGCCAGCAGTATCAGGGATGACGGGGAGCTGTTTTTT.

The chain couples TRBV2 to TRBJ1-1; the D gene is possibly TRBD1 (6 bases). Germline CDR1 SNHLY, CDR2 FYNNEI. The CDR3 is 15 amino acids. The V end was cut by 5 bases, the J end by 0 bases, with 13 bases between. The CDR3 coding sequence is TGTGCCAGCAGTCCGAGGACAGCAATGAACACTGAAGCTTTCTTT. Amino acid sequence: CASSPRTAMNTEAFF.

This chain uses TRBV28 with TRBJ2-7; TRBD1 is a possible D gene (6 bases). The CDR3 is 14 amino acids. The V and J ends lost 3 bases and 5 bases respectively, with 14 bases between them. Germline V gives CDR1 MDHEN, CDR2 SYDVKM. The CDR3 sequence: CASSLGTGFHEQYV. In nucleotides, the CDR3 is TGTGCCAGCAGTTTGGGAACAGGGTTCCACGAGCAGTACGTC.

This clonotype has a handful of counts. This chain links TRBV19 with TRBJ1-4; D is ambiguous. Per the germline V gene, CDR1 is LNHDA and CDR2 is SQIVND (reference sequence). The CDR3 sequence is 15 residues long. Trimming shortened V by 3 bases and J by 0 bases, and 8 bases separated the two germline ends. CDR3 sequence (DNA): TGTGCCAGTAGTATTCTACCCGCAACTAATGAAAAACTGTTTTTT. Translating gives CASSILPATNEKLFF.

CDR3 loop: CASSLSPGLAGGPLSTDTQYF. The CDR3 coding sequence is TGTGCCAGCAGTTTATCGCCGGGACTAGCGGGGGGGCCGTTAAGCACAGATACGCAGTATTTT. This chain joins TRBV27 and TRBJ2-3; 16 positions match TRBD2. Germline values: CDR1 MNHEY, CDR2 SMNVEV (reference sequence). Germline trimming cut 0 bases from V and 0 bases from J; bases unmatched to any gene: 9. The CDR3 is 21 amino acids.

Only a few counts were recorded for this clonotype. The V gene is TRBV19, the J gene TRBJ1-5, with D unresolved. The CDR3 runs 15 residues. Trimming shortened V by 7 bases and J by 0 bases, and 13 bases separated the two germline ends. Germline V gene data show CDR1 as LNHDA and CDR2 as SQIVND (reference sequence). The CDR3 is CASNPGVLSNQPQHF. CDR3 nucleotide sequence: TGTGCCAGTAACCCTGGGGTGCTTAGCAATCAGCCCCAGCATTTT.

J is TRBJ2-2 and V is TRBV29-1; D call uncertain. Germline V lookup: CDR1 SQVTM, CDR2 ANQGSEA. Trimming took 5 bases from V and 1 from J, leaving 5 bases between them. CDR3 size: 12 residues. As DNA, the CDR3 is TGCAGCGTTCGCCGGAACACCGGGGAGCTGTTTTTT. Protein: CSVRRNTGELFF.

V and J are TRBV6-1 and TRBJ1-2; D not certain. This CDR3 is 13 amino acids long. The V and J ends lost 1 base and 4 bases respectively, with 7 bases between them. CDR1 MNHNS and CDR2 SASEGT come from the germline V gene. The CDR3 sequence is CASSEEQRYGYTF. Here the CDR3 DNA reads TGTGCCAGCAGTGAAGAACAGCGCTATGGCTACACCTTC.

The chain links TRBV12-3 or TRBV12-4 to TRBJ2-1, with 8 bases identical to TRBD2. The V gene end was trimmed by 5 bases and the J gene end by 6 bases; junction bases not matched to a gene: 9. CDR3 length: 15 amino acids. CDR3 protein: CASSLTSVPSNEQFF. The CDR3 nucleotides read TGTGCCAGCAGTCTGACTAGCGTCCCTTCCAATGAGCAGTTCTTC.

The sample holds a few counts of this clonotype. This chain links TRBV12-3 or TRBV12-4 with TRBJ2-7; TRBD1 matches at 9 bases. The V segment lost 3 bases and the J segment 2 bases; nucleotides outside the gene matches: 8. This CDR3 has 16 amino acids. In nucleotides, the CDR3 is TGTGCCAGCAGTTTCGGAGGACAGGGGCTTACCTACGAGCAGTACTTC. This codes for CASSFGGQGLTYEQYF.

V usage is TRBV29-1 and J usage is TRBJ2-1, with D unclear. CDR3 size: 11 residues. Deletions cut 6 bases from V and 9 bases from J, with 12 bases between. The germline gives CDR1 SQVTM, CDR2 ANQGSEA. CDR3 DNA: TGCAGCGTACCCCAACACCGTGAGCAGTTCTTC. Residues: CSVPQHREQFF.

This chain joins TRBV7-9 and TRBJ1-2; D remains unclear. Germline V gene sequence: CDR1 SEHNR, CDR2 FQNEAQ (reference sequence). The CDR3 runs 15 residues. Trimming left V 5 bases short and J 2 bases short, with 15 bases between. CDR3 nucleotide sequence: TGTGCCAGCAGCCGCCCGGGCAGCCGGAACTATGGCTACACCTTC. Translating gives CASSRPGSRNYGYTF.

The sample holds one count of this clonotype. V and J are TRBV7-9 and TRBJ2-7; D is possibly TRBD2 (5 bases). The CDR3 has 13 amino acids. Trimming took off 8 bases at V and 3 bases at J, with 14 bases between the two ends. Germline assignment: CDR1 SEHNR and CDR2 FQNEAQ (reference sequence). The CDR3 loop is CASPPGGDYEQYV. DNA for the CDR3: TGTGCCAGCCCCCCTGGAGGCGACTACGAGCAGTACGTC.

This clonotype showed up many times. This chain joins TRBV6-6 and TRBJ1-5; no firm D call. Trimming shortened V by 2 bases and J by 2 bases, and 1 base separated the two germline ends. This CDR3 has 12 residues. CDR1 is MNHNY and CDR2 is SVGAGI in the germline V gene (reference sequence). The CDR3 spells CASSYGNQPQHF. The CDR3 DNA sequence: TGTGCCAGCAGTTACGGCAATCAGCCCCAGCATTTT.

This clonotype was counted at least ten times. The DNA for the CDR3 is TGTGCCAGCAGTTTGGGACCCCCGGTTCAGCCCCAGCATTTT. Translated, it gives CASSLGPPVQPQHF. The V gene is TRBV12-3 or TRBV12-4, the J gene TRBJ1-5; D is perhaps TRBD1 (5 bases). The ends were cut back, 3 bases at V and 6 bases at J, with 12 bases in the middle. This CDR3 has 14 residues.

The gene calls are TRBV6-6 and TRBJ2-3, with D unresolved. The CDR3 runs to 13 residues. Germline CDR1 and CDR2: MNHNY and SVGAGI (reference sequence). The V end lost 6 bases, the J end lost 4 bases, and 11 bases lay between the germline ends. This chain's CDR3 is CASRAGPSDTQYF. In nucleotides, the CDR3 is TGTGCCAGCAGGGCCGGGCCATCAGATACGCAGTATTTT.

This clonotype came up a few times. The J gene is TRBJ1-2, the V gene TRBV6-2 or TRBV6-3; D remains unclear. This CDR3 has 17 residues. Germline CDR1 is MNHEY and CDR2 is SVGEGT. The germline V and J ends were trimmed by 5 bases and 2 bases, with 21 bases remaining between them. The CDR3 coding sequence is TGTGCCAGCAGTAATGACCGATACGAGATCCAAAACTATGGCTACACCTTC. Amino acids: CASSNDRYEIQNYGYTF.

In this sample, this clonotype turned up once. The J gene is TRBJ2-5, the V gene TRBV6-8; 11 nucleotides line up with TRBD2. Germline V gene sequence: CDR1 MNHGY, CDR2 SAAAGT. V lost 0 bases and J lost 4; bases outside the gene matches: 4. The CDR3 has 16 residues. This CDR3 reads CASSYSLAGGRETQYF. DNA for the CDR3: TGTGCCAGCAGTTACTCGCTAGCGGGGGGCAGAGAGACCCAGTACTTC.

The genes are TRBV7-9 and TRBJ1-3; no reliable D call. Trimming cost V 4 bases and J 3 bases, with 4 bases left between them. Germline V gene lookup returns CDR1 SEHNR and CDR2 FQNEAQ (reference sequence). The CDR3 contains 12 residues. CDR3: CASSYLGNTIYF. The DNA of the CDR3 is TGTGCCAGCAGCTACCTTGGAAACACCATATATTTT.

The rearrangement links TRBV19 to TRBJ1-5; D is unresolved. The germline gives CDR1 LNHDA, CDR2 SQIVND (reference sequence). The CDR3 covers 15 residues. V gave up 4 bases and J gave up 0 bases, with 10 bases separating them. CDR3 in DNA: TGTGCCAGTAGTACCAAGCTATATAGCAATCAGCCCCAGCATTTT. Translating gives CASSTKLYSNQPQHF.

This clonotype was detected ten times or more. The chain has TRBV7-6 and TRBJ2-3; 11 bases agree with TRBD2. CDR3 length: 16 residues. The V segment lost 5 bases and the J segment 5 bases; nucleotides outside the gene matches: 9. Per the germline V gene, CDR1 is SGHVS and CDR2 is FNYEAQ. CDR3 amino acids: CASSLSSGGVGDTQYF. For the CDR3, the DNA is TGTGCCAGCAGCCTAAGTAGCGGGGGGGTCGGAGATACGCAGTATTTT.

This clonotype showed up just a few times. The chain carries TRBV6-8 and TRBJ1-2; tentatively, D is TRBD1 (5 bases). Trimming took off 8 bases at V and 6 bases at J, with 19 bases between the two ends. CDR3 length: 14 amino acids. Germline loops: CDR1 MNHGY, CDR2 SAAAGT. CDR3 amino acids: CASGSRGRNNGYTF. The CDR3 DNA follows: TGTGCCAGCGGCTCGCGGGGGAGGAATAATGGCTACACCTTC.

This chain links TRBV10-3 with TRBJ2-5; 7 nucleotides agree with TRBD1. V trimming: 8 bases; J trimming: 1 base; junction bases outside the gene matches: 4. CDR3 length: 13 residues. Looked up from germline, CDR1 is ENHRY and CDR2 is SYGVKD. CDR3 loop: CAIRDRSQETQYF. CDR3 nucleotide sequence: TGTGCCATCCGGGACAGATCCCAAGAGACCCAGTACTTC.

This chain connects TRBV18 to TRBJ1-6; D possibly corresponds to TRBD1 (5 bases). The CDR3 has 14 amino acids. V was cut by 3 bases and J by 8 bases, with 11 bases left in between. Germline V CDR1 and CDR2: KGHSH, LQKENI. CDR3 coding DNA: TGTGCCAGCTCACCGGGGGTTTTTGATTCACCCCTCCACTTT. Its translation: CASSPGVFDSPLHF.

In its sample, this clonotype was seen a few times. This rearrangement joins TRBV6-2 or TRBV6-3 to TRBJ1-1, with TRBD1 identical over 9 bases. The germline CDR1 and CDR2 sequences are MNHEY and SVGEGT. V shed 2 bases, J shed 1 base, and the junction held 2 bases outside the gene matches. This CDR3 is built from 15 residues. CDR3 protein: CASSYATGGNTEAFF. As DNA, the CDR3 is TGTGCCAGCAGTTACGCGACAGGGGGGAACACTGAAGCTTTCTTT.

This clonotype was observed a handful of times. This sequence joins TRBV27 and TRBJ1-4; TRBD1 matches 8 bases. The germline CDR1 and CDR2 sequences are MNHEY and SMNVEV (reference sequence). The CDR3 extends over 14 amino acids. V lost 5 bases to trimming and J lost 8 bases; unmatched junction nucleotides: 7. The CDR3 bases are TGTGCCAGCAGTCAAGACAGGGGTCAGGAAAAACTGTTTTTT. This sequence encodes CASSQDRGQEKLFF.

The chain combines TRBV15 with TRBJ1-4; D uncertain. Trimming left V 0 bases short and J 0 bases short, with 11 bases between. The CDR3 loop spans 17 amino acids. In germline, CDR1 is LNHNV, CDR2 YYDKDF (reference sequence). In DNA, the CDR3 is TGTGCCACCAGCAGAGATGGTAATAGCGCAACTAATGAAAAACTGTTTTTT. Translation: CATSRDGNSATNEKLFF. The variable domain in full, completed from reference TRBV15 and TRBJ1-4, reads DAMVIQNPRYQVTQFGKPVTLSCSQTLNHNVMYWYQQKSSQAPKLLFHYYDKDFNNEADTPDNFQSRRPNTSFCFLDIRSPGLGDTAMYLCATSRDGNSATNEKLFFGSGTQLSVL.

This chain uses TRBV2 with TRBJ1-2; D ambiguous. Trimming stripped 6 bases from V and 4 bases from J, with 12 bases between. The germline CDR1 and CDR2 sequences are SNHLY and FYNNEI. The CDR3 runs 13 residues. The CDR3 protein is CASRGRPLYGYTF. CDR3 DNA sequence: TGTGCCAGCAGGGGCAGGCCTCTCTATGGCTACACCTTC.

There are a few counts of this clonotype. The chain joins TRBV4-1 to TRBJ1-1; TRBD1 agrees at 7 bases. Germline CDR1 is MGHRA and CDR2 is YSYEKL. V was clipped by 1 base and J by 5 bases; unmatched bases: 7. The CDR3 sequence is 15 residues long. The CDR3 nucleotides are TGCGCCAGCAGCCAAGCACGGACAGGCCGGACTGAAGCTTTCTTT. This encodes CASSQARTGRTEAFF.

The chain couples TRBV19 to TRBJ2-1, with TRBD1 as a possible D gene (5 bases). The CDR3 consists of 14 residues. Germline V gene lookup returns CDR1 LNHDA and CDR2 SQIVND (reference sequence). The V gene lost 3 bases and the J gene lost 8 bases, with 14 bases spanning the gap. The CDR3, as DNA: TGTGCCAGTAGTATGTGGGGCGGAACTCATGAGCAGTTCTTC. It is translated as CASSMWGGTHEQFF. The complete variable domain, with remaining parts taken from reference TRBV19 and TRBJ2-1, reads DGGITQSPKYLFRKEGQNVTLSCEQNLNHDAMYWYRQDPGQGLRLIYYSQIVNDFQKGDIAEGYSVSREKKESFPLTVTSAQKNPTAFYLCASSMWGGTHEQFFGPGTRLTVL.